The 15 T cell receptor beta chains in this list originate from one sample, sequenced in a study of breast tumors, draining lymph nodes, adjacent tissues. TCRdb independently ran MiXCR on the multiplex PCR reads; one entry per CDR3 protein. Among roughly 130,000 distinct CDR3 sequences listed, just under 20% were seen once. Samples came from axillary lymph nodes draining the breast cancer. Source material: axillary lymph node tissue. These TCRs come from a female donor with breast cancer. Some clones in this sample may be carry-over from other donors' samples.

This clonotype was seen many times. The genes are TRBV7-2 and TRBJ2-3, with D unresolved. The germline CDR1 and CDR2 sequences are SGHTA and FQGNSA. V was trimmed by 5 bases and J by 1 base, leaving 10 bases between them. The CDR3 is 14 amino acids. CDR3 loop: CASSPSLRTDTQYF. The CDR3 region has the DNA TGTGCCAGCAGCCCCTCCCTTCGCACAGATACGCAGTATTTT.

Of note for this clonotype: This may come from a read error, since a much larger clone is one base off. The V gene is TRBV14, the J gene TRBJ2-1; TRBD1 or TRBD2 may be the D gene (7 bases each). The CDR3 covers 16 residues. The V end was cut by 5 bases, the J end by 8 bases, with 22 bases between. The germline V gene encodes CDR1 SGHDN and CDR2 FVKESK. The CDR3 loop reads CASSSGGITGEDEQFF. The CDR3 bases are TGTGCCAGCAGCTCGGGGGGTATTACAGGGGAGGATGAGCAGTTCTTC.

Ten or more counts support this clonotype. V and J are TRBV6-1 and TRBJ1-5; the match to TRBD1 covers 10 bases. With V trimmed by 5 bases and J by 4 bases, 11 bases remained unmatched. CDR1 MNHNS and CDR2 SASEGT come from the germline V gene. This CDR3 spans 17 amino acids. The CDR3 coding sequence is TGTGCCAGCAGTCGATCACTTTGGACAGGGGGAAATCAGCCCCAGCATTTT. Protein sequence: CASSRSLWTGGNQPQHF.

As to this clonotype: A much larger clone lies a single base off, so this may be a read error. The chain carries TRBV7-9 and TRBJ2-3; D call uncertain. Trimming removed 0 bases at V and 4 bases at J, with 2 bases between. The CDR3 is 12 amino acids. Looked up from germline, CDR1 is SEHNR and CDR2 is FQNEAQ (reference sequence). CDR3 nucleotide sequence: TGTGCCAGCAGCTTAGCTTCAGATACGCAGTATTTT. Translated, it gives CASSLASDTQYF.

This clonotype was counted many times. V is TRBV9 and J is TRBJ2-1, with 13 positions matching TRBD2. Germline V CDR1 and CDR2: SGDLS, YYNGEE. The V and J ends lost 4 bases and 5 bases, in that order; junction bases with no gene match: 3. CDR3 length equals 15 residues. The CDR3 loop reads CASSPGLAGNNEQFF. The CDR3 DNA follows: TGTGCCAGCAGCCCGGGACTAGCGGGAAACAATGAGCAGTTCTTC. Using reference TRBV9 and TRBJ2-1 for the parts outside the CDR3, the full variable domain is DSGVTQTPKHLITATGQRVTLRCSPRSGDLSVYWYQQSLDQGLQFLIQYYNGEERAKGNILERFSAQQFPDLHSELNLSSLELGDSALYFCASSPGLAGNNEQFFGPGTRLTVL.

Comment on this clonotype: The CDR3 ends on some other residue instead of the conserved phenylalanine or tryptophan, so this is likely a read error. The V call is TRBV3-1, the J call TRBJ1-6; 8 bases match TRBD1. This CDR3 has 14 amino acids. The junction had 10 bases not matched to a gene; V was cut back by 8 bases and J by 10 bases. Germline CDR1 and CDR2: LGHDT and YNNKEL (reference sequence). The DNA for the CDR3 is TGTGCCAGCGGCCCCAGGACAGGGAACTCACCCCTCCACCTT. Encoded protein: CASGPRTGNSPLHL.

Comment on this clonotype: It may be a read error: a sequence one base away is much more abundant. The rearrangement joins TRBV5-1 to TRBJ2-3; 7 positions agree with TRBD2. Germline lookup yields CDR1 SGHRS and CDR2 YFSETQ. V lost 0 bases and J lost 3; bases outside the gene matches: 10. The CDR3 covers 17 residues. Written as DNA, the CDR3 is TGCGCCAGCAGCTTGGTTGGGGGAGGGCCGGGGACAGATACGCAGTATTTT. Protein: CASSLVGGGPGTDTQYF. Drawing the rest from reference TRBV5-1 and TRBJ2-3, the complete variable domain is KAGVTQTPRYLIKTRGQQVTLSCSPISGHRSVSWYQQTPGQGLQFLFEYFSETQRNKGNFPGRFSGRQFSNSRSEMNVSTLELGDSALYLCASSLVGGGPGTDTQYFGPGTRLTVL.

A remark on this clonotype: Possible read error: a much larger clone is one base away. J is TRBJ2-7 and V is TRBV18; no clear D. Germline V gene data show CDR1 as KGHSH and CDR2 as LQKENI. There are 12 residues in the CDR3. CDR3 sequence reads: CASSPYSYEQHF. CDR3 sequence (DNA): TGTGCCAGCTCACCATATTCCTACGAGCAGCACTTC.

The table lists this clonotype with a few counts. The chain carries TRBV9 and TRBJ2-5, with 8 bases matching TRBD2. Germline V gene lookup returns CDR1 SGDLS and CDR2 YYNGEE. This CDR3 is 16 amino acids long. Trimming at V came to 0 bases and at J to 1 base, leaving 5 bases not matched to a gene. CDR3 amino acids: CASSVGQAGAQETQYF. The CDR3 bases are TGTGCCAGCAGCGTAGGGCAAGCGGGGGCCCAAGAGACCCAGTACTTC.

This clonotype has ten or more counts. V and J are TRBV20-1 and TRBJ1-2, with D possibly matching TRBD1 (6 bases). V was cut by 3 bases and J by 4 bases, with 9 bases left in between. Looked up from germline, CDR1 is DFQATT and CDR2 is SNEGSKA (reference sequence). The CDR3 covers 12 residues. CDR3 sequence: CSARRGGYGYTF. CDR3 DNA sequence: TGCAGTGCTAGGAGGGGGGGCTATGGCTACACCTTC.

Details on this clonotype: A single base separates this from a much larger clone, so it may be a read error. The rearrangement uses TRBV11-1 and TRBJ2-1; D could derive from TRBD1 or TRBD2 (5 bases each). Per the germline V gene, CDR1 is SGHAT and CDR2 is FQDESV (reference sequence). This CDR3 comprises 17 residues. The CDR3 DNA reads TGTGCCAGCAGACAAAAATCGGGAAAGGGGTCCTACGATGAGCAGTTCTTC. It codes for CASRQKSGKGSYDEQFF.

This clonotype has just a few counts. J is TRBJ2-4 and V is TRBV6-1, with D perhaps TRBD1 or TRBD2 (5 bases each). This CDR3 region has 16 residues. Trimming left V 5 bases short and J 8 bases short, with 22 bases between. Germline V CDR1 and CDR2: MNHNS, SASEGT. CDR3: CASSIRQPLDGDIQYF. CDR3 bases: TGTGCCAGCAGTATCCGACAGCCTTTGGACGGGGACATTCAGTACTTC.

This clonotype was detected many times. This chain joins TRBV25-1 and TRBJ1-4, with TRBD1 matching 10 bases. Germline-derived CDR1 and CDR2 are MGHDK and SYGVNS. The ends lost 5 bases at V and 8 bases at J; junction bases unmatched: 11. This CDR3 contains 16 residues. CDR3 loop: CASSPLVGQGREKLFF. The CDR3 nucleotides are TGTGCCAGCAGTCCCCTGGTGGGACAGGGGAGGGAAAAACTGTTTTTT. Using reference TRBV25-1 and TRBJ1-4 for the parts outside the CDR3, the full variable domain is EADIYQTPRYLVIGTGKKITLECSQTMGHDKMYWYQQDPGMELHLIHYSYGVNSTEKGDLSSESTVSRIRTEHFPLTLESARPSHTSQYLCASSPLVGQGREKLFFGSGTQLSVL.

The rearrangement joins TRBV5-1 to TRBJ2-3, with no clear D. CDR1 and CDR2 (germline): SGHRS, YFSETQ. This CDR3 is built from 13 residues. Deletions cut 3 bases from V and 1 base from J, with 6 bases between. The CDR3 DNA sequence: TGCGCCAGCAGCTCAGCAGGCACAGATACGCAGTATTTT. This gives the protein CASSSAGTDTQYF.

In this sample, this clonotype turned up many times. The rearrangement links TRBV2 to TRBJ2-1; D perhaps matches TRBD2 (5 bases). V lost 8 bases and J lost 5, with 16 bases in between. Germline V gene sequence: CDR1 SNHLY, CDR2 FYNNEI. The CDR3 has 14 amino acids. The DNA of the CDR3 is TGTGCCAGCGGTGGGCTCTCGGAGGACAATGAGCAGTTCTTC. Translated, it gives CASGGLSEDNEQFF.